These 30 T cell receptor beta chains share one sample of origin, sequenced in a study of blood T cell repertoires in COVID-19. Produced via immunoSEQ multiplex PCR; TCRdb's table is partial and in-frame only. The sample carries 95,000 to 120,000 clones, 85% recorded once. Material: peripheral blood. Receptor source: a woman aged 60-75 years with COVID-19, enrolled during active disease.

The chain uses TRBV7-8 and TRBJ1-2; 8 positions match TRBD1. Looked up from germline, CDR1 is SGHVS and CDR2 is FQNEAQ. Trimming cost V 4 bases and J 0 bases; bases outside gene matches: 4. The CDR3 length is 15 residues. The CDR3 sequence: CASSSWTGTNYGYTF. In DNA form, the CDR3 reads TGTGCCAGCAGCTCCTGGACAGGGACTAACTATGGCTACACCTTC.

V and J are TRBV18 and TRBJ2-1, with a weak D call TRBD1 (6 bases). V was pared by 3 bases and J by 6 bases, with 12 bases between. The CDR3 is 14 residues long. CDR1 is KGHSH, CDR2 LQKENI, per germline. The chain's CDR3 is CASSPGAALNEQFF. CDR3 sequence (DNA): TGTGCCAGCTCACCGGGGGCGGCCCTCAATGAGCAGTTCTTC. Filled out from reference TRBV18 and TRBJ2-1, the complete variable domain reads NAGVMQNPRHLVRRRGQEARLRCSPMKGHSHVYWYRQLPEEGLKFMVYLQKENIIDESGMPKERFSAEFPKEGPSILRIQQVVRGDSAAYFCASSPGAALNEQFFGPGTRLTVL.

This clone has only one observation. This CDR3 reads CASRGTGGSGKLFF. The DNA for the CDR3 is TGCGCCAGCAGAGGGACAGGCGGTTCCGGAAAACTGTTTTTT. The chain joins TRBV10-2 to TRBJ1-4, with 8 nucleotides matching TRBD1. Germline CDR1 and CDR2: WSHSY and SAAADI. The J segment lost 10 bases and the V segment lost 6 bases, leaving 10 bases of the junction unmatched. This CDR3 is built from 14 residues.

V gene TRBV18 combines with J gene TRBJ1-6; tentative D call: TRBD1 (5 bases). CDR3 size: 15 residues. CDR1 is KGHSH, CDR2 LQKENI, per germline. Trimming left V 3 bases short and J 9 bases short, with 15 bases between. The CDR3 here is CASSPLKQRGSPLHF. CDR3 DNA sequence: TGTGCCAGCTCACCCTTAAAACAAAGGGGTTCACCCCTCCACTTT.

V is TRBV2 and J is TRBJ1-1; D perhaps matches TRBD1 (5 bases). Germline CDR1 and CDR2: SNHLY and FYNNEI. The CDR3 is 12 amino acids. Trimming pared 8 bases from V and 4 bases from J, leaving 11 bases between. The CDR3 nucleotides are TGTGCCAGCCTACTGGGGGGCACTGAAGCTTTCTTT. Protein sequence: CASLLGGTEAFF.

The chain joins TRBV18 to TRBJ2-7; 7 bases are shared with TRBD1. Unmatched junction bases numbered 11, after V lost 5 bases and J lost 7 bases. Germline V gene sequence: CDR1 KGHSH, CDR2 LQKENI. This CDR3 region has 14 residues. CDR3 nucleotides: TGTGCCAGCTCATCGAGGGGGCGCGAAGGGGAGCAGTACTTC. It specifies CASSSRGREGEQYF.

The sample holds one count of this clone. This chain connects TRBV7-6 to TRBJ1-1, with 7 positions matching TRBD1. The CDR3 has 16 amino acids. Germline values: CDR1 SGHVS, CDR2 FNYEAQ. V was pared by 5 bases and J by 1 base, with 10 bases of the junction left unmatched. CDR3 nucleotides: TGTGCCAGCAGCACTAGGTACAGGGGACGGAACACTGAAGCTTTCTTT. It encodes CASSTRYRGRNTEAFF. Filled out from reference TRBV7-6 and TRBJ1-1, the complete variable domain reads GAGVSQSPRYKVTKRGQDVALRCDPISGHVSLYWYRQALGQGPEFLTYFNYEAQQDKSGLPNDRFSAERPEGSISTLTIQRTEQRDSAMYRCASSTRYRGRNTEAFFGQGTRLTVV.

This clone was recorded a few times. The CDR3 sequence: CASSSKGFGYTF. The CDR3 region has the DNA TGTGCCAGCAGTTCCAAGGGGTTTGGCTACACCTTC. The V gene is TRBV6-6, the J gene TRBJ1-2, with a possible D match to TRBD1 (5 bases). Germline V gene data show CDR1 as MNHNY and CDR2 as SVGAGI (reference sequence). This CDR3 spans 12 amino acids. V was shortened by 4 bases and J by 7 bases, with 10 bases between the two germline ends.

This rearrangement joins TRBV6-2 or TRBV6-3 to TRBJ2-3; a possible D gene is TRBD2 (5 bases). Germline CDR1 and CDR2: MNHEY and SVGEGT. V lost 4 bases to trimming and J lost 4 bases, with 9 bases between them. CDR3 length equals 13 residues. In DNA, the CDR3 is TGTGCCAGCAGTTCCGAGGGTTCAGATACGCAGTATTTT. It codes for CASSSEGSDTQYF.

This clone was recorded only once. V usage is TRBV30 and J usage is TRBJ2-5, with 7 nucleotides matching TRBD2. Trimming at V came to 2 bases and at J to 3 bases, leaving 0 bases not matched to a gene. CDR1 is GTSNPN, CDR2 SVGIG, per germline (reference sequence). The CDR3 extends over 12 amino acids. The CDR3, as DNA: TGTGCCTGGAGTCGGGGGGAAGAGACCCAGTACTTC. It encodes CAWSRGEETQYF.

V is TRBV13 and J is TRBJ1-1, with TRBD1 matching over 9 bases. Trimming took 5 bases from V and 5 from J; bases not matched to a gene: 9. Per the germline V gene, CDR1 is PRHDT and CDR2 is FYEKMQ (reference sequence). The CDR3 runs 15 residues. CDR3 DNA: TGTGCCAGCAGCGTTACAGGGGGCGCGGAAACTGAAGCTTTCTTT. It is translated as CASSVTGGAETEAFF. The full variable domain, its missing parts supplied by reference TRBV13 and TRBJ1-1, is AAGVIQSPRHLIKEKRETATLKCYPIPRHDTVYWYQQGPGQDPQFLISFYEKMQSDKGSIPDRFSAQQFSDYHSELNMSSLELGDSALYFCASSVTGGAETEAFFGQGTRLTVV.

This sequence joins TRBV7-9 and TRBJ1-5, with a possible D match to TRBD1 (6 bases). V shed 5 bases and J shed 2 bases, with 10 bases lying between them. In germline, CDR1 is SEHNR, CDR2 FQNEAQ (reference sequence). The CDR3 covers 14 residues. The DNA for the CDR3 is TGTGCCAGCAGCCGGGACATTGGCAATCAGCCCCAGCATTTT. Amino acids: CASSRDIGNQPQHF.

This clone has a single count. V gene TRBV11-2 combines with J gene TRBJ1-2; TRBD1 aligns across 8 bases. CDR3 length equals 20 residues. J was trimmed by 10 bases and V by 0 bases; bases with no gene match: 25. Germline V gives CDR1 SGHAT, CDR2 FQNNGV. The CDR3 DNA follows: TGTGCCAGCAGCTTAGAGCCAGTTCATGAAACCGGGACAGGAGACTACGACTACACCTTC. Translating gives CASSLEPVHETGTGDYDYTF. The whole variable domain, filled in from reference TRBV11-2 and TRBJ1-2, reads EAGVAQSPRYKIIEKRQSVAFWCNPISGHATLYWYQQILGQGPKLLIQFQNNGVVDDSQLPKDRFSAERLKGVDSTLKIQPAKLEDSAVYLCASSLEPVHETGTGDYDYTFGSGTRLTVV.

The CDR3 nucleotides read TGTGCCAGCAGCGTAGAGATAGCGGGGGACACCGGGGAGCTGTTTTTT. This gives the protein CASSVEIAGDTGELFF. The chain combines TRBV9 with TRBJ2-2; 9 positions agree with TRBD2. Germline CDR1 and CDR2: SGDLS and YYNGEE. The V gene end was trimmed by 0 bases and the J gene end by 3 bases; junction bases not matched to a gene: 3. This CDR3 is 16 amino acids long.

V gene TRBV6-1 combines with J gene TRBJ2-1; possible D gene TRBD1, 6 bases. The V gene lost 4 bases and the J gene lost 8 bases, with 12 bases spanning the gap. The germline gives CDR1 MNHNS, CDR2 SASEGT. This CDR3 has 13 residues. CDR3 DNA: TGTGCCAGCAGTGCAGGGGTGGGCGATGAGCAGTTCTTC. Protein: CASSAGVGDEQFF.

V usage is TRBV7-2 and J usage is TRBJ2-1, with TRBD2 identical over 11 bases. Germline assignment: CDR1 SGHTA and CDR2 FQGNSA. V lost 4 bases, J lost 14 bases, and 7 bases stayed unmatched. The CDR3 has 13 residues. The CDR3 is CASSSLAGGPEFF. In DNA form, the CDR3 reads TGTGCCAGCAGCTCGCTAGCGGGGGGACCTGAGTTCTTC.

V usage is TRBV18 and J usage is TRBJ1-6; D ambiguous. CDR1 KGHSH and CDR2 LQKENI come from the germline V gene. The germline V and J ends were trimmed by 0 bases and 0 bases, with 6 bases remaining between them. The CDR3 extends over 16 amino acids. In DNA, the CDR3 is TGTGCCAGCTCACCACCCCCGAGCTCCTATAATTCACCCCTCCACTTT. As protein: CASSPPPSSYNSPLHF.

The chain carries TRBV5-1 and TRBJ2-2; 8 bases are a match to TRBD2. The junction had 6 bases not matched to a gene; V was cut back by 1 base and J by 4 bases. Germline CDR1 SGHRS, CDR2 YFSETQ. The CDR3 has 16 residues. In DNA form, the CDR3 reads TGCGCCAGCAGCTTGCAAGCGGGGGTCAGCACCGGGGAGCTGTTTTTT. This translates into CASSLQAGVSTGELFF.

Many counts were recorded for this clone. The chain uses TRBV10-3 and TRBJ1-1; TRBD1 matches 7 bases. The CDR3 sequence is 17 residues long. The germline V gene encodes CDR1 ENHRY and CDR2 SYGVKD. Losses at the gene ends were 0 bases for V and 4 bases for J; bases not matched to a gene: 11. CDR3 amino acids: CAISESLRQGSGTEAFF. CDR3 sequence (DNA): TGTGCCATCAGTGAGTCTCTGAGACAGGGTTCGGGCACTGAAGCTTTCTTT.

The rearrangement links TRBV12-3 or TRBV12-4 to TRBJ1-1, with D perhaps matching TRBD1 (5 bases). The CDR3 consists of 13 residues. V lost 6 bases and J 6 bases, leaving 14 bases between the germline ends. The DNA of the CDR3 is TGTGCCAGCAGACCGGGGGGGTTTGCTGAAGCTTTCTTT. Its protein product is CASRPGGFAEAFF.

This clone has only one observation. The chain has TRBV30 and TRBJ1-2, with 8 nucleotides matching TRBD1. The CDR3 has 13 residues. Unmatched junction bases numbered 3, after V lost 2 bases and J lost 4 bases. Per the germline V gene, CDR1 is GTSNPN and CDR2 is SVGIG (reference sequence). Here the CDR3 DNA reads TGTGCCTGGAGTACTGGACAGGGCTATGGCTACACCTTC. This gives the protein CAWSTGQGYGYTF. The full variable domain, with the rest looked up from reference TRBV30 and TRBJ1-2, is SQTIHQWPATLVQPVGSPLSLECTVEGTSNPNLYWYRQAAGRGLQLLFYSVGIGQISSEVPQNLSASRPQDRQFILSSKKLLLSDSGFYLCAWSTGQGYGYTFGSGTRLTVV.

The chain combines TRBV4-1 with TRBJ2-3; D possibly corresponds to TRBD2 (5 bases). Trimming stripped 0 bases from V and 2 bases from J, with 15 bases between. Per the germline V gene, CDR1 is MGHRA and CDR2 is YSYEKL. The CDR3 runs to 17 residues. CDR3 nucleotide sequence: TGCGCCAGCAGCCAAGACACGCCTAGCAACCCCACAGATACGCAGTATTTT. Translating it yields CASSQDTPSNPTDTQYF.

The rearrangement joins TRBV4-1 to TRBJ1-1; D is unclear. Germline V gene data show CDR1 as MGHRA and CDR2 as YSYEKL. V lost 0 bases and J 1 base, leaving 6 bases between the germline ends. CDR3 length: 14 residues. The CDR3 DNA follows: TGCGCCAGCAGCCAAGACGATAGGAACACTGAAGCTTTCTTT. Its translation is CASSQDDRNTEAFF.

The chain has TRBV3-1 (or the pseudogene TRBV3-2) and TRBJ1-2; TRBD1 matches at 7 bases. J lost 2 bases, V lost 6 bases, and 3 bases had no gene match. This CDR3 has 13 amino acids. Germline-derived CDR1 and CDR2 are LGHDT and YNNKEL (reference sequence). The CDR3 DNA reads as TGTGCCAGCAGTAACAGGGGAAACTATGGCTACACCTTC. Amino acids: CASSNRGNYGYTF.

The rearrangement links TRBV6-2 or TRBV6-3 to TRBJ2-3; weak D call: TRBD2 (5 bases). The germline V gene has CDR1 MNHEY and CDR2 SVGEGT. This CDR3 is built from 15 residues. V dropped 4 bases and J dropped 4 bases, with 15 bases sitting between them. The CDR3 sequence is CASSSWRVRPDTQYF. CDR3 DNA sequence: TGTGCCAGCAGTTCGTGGCGGGTGAGGCCAGATACGCAGTATTTT.

V is TRBV6-5 and J is TRBJ1-2; tentatively, D is TRBD1 (5 bases). Looked up from germline, CDR1 is MNHEY and CDR2 is SVGAGI. This CDR3 has 13 amino acids. Trimming took 8 bases from V and 9 from J, leaving 19 bases between them. The CDR3 protein is CASWGSRVRSYTF. In nucleotides, the CDR3 is TGTGCCAGCTGGGGTTCCAGGGTTAGGAGCTACACCTTC.

The chain uses TRBV3-1 (or the pseudogene TRBV3-2) and TRBJ1-1, with D perhaps TRBD1 (5 bases). This CDR3 region has 14 residues. Per germline, CDR1 LGHDT and CDR2 YNNKEL (reference sequence). V was trimmed by 4 bases and J by 3 bases, leaving 12 bases between them. CDR3 sequence: CASSPFGGDTEAFF. As DNA, the CDR3 is TGTGCCAGCAGCCCGTTTGGGGGGGACACTGAAGCTTTCTTT.

The gene calls are TRBV6-8 and TRBJ2-4, with TRBD2 matching 8 bases. The CDR3 runs to 15 residues. Germline CDR1 and CDR2: MNHGY and SAAAGT. Unmatched junction bases numbered 8, after V lost 2 bases and J lost 8 bases. The CDR3 protein is CASSYRGGIGDIQYF. The CDR3 nucleotides are TGTGCCAGCAGTTACCGCGGGGGGATTGGAGACATTCAGTACTTC.

This rearrangement joins TRBV10-3 to TRBJ2-1; D is undetermined. Germline values: CDR1 ENHRY, CDR2 SYGVKD. The CDR3 has 14 residues. Trimming removed 7 bases from V and 0 bases from J, with 10 bases in between. CDR3: CAITSAGSYNEQFF. In nucleotides, the CDR3 is TGTGCCATCACCAGCGCCGGCTCCTACAATGAGCAGTTCTTC.

V gene TRBV11-2 combines with J gene TRBJ2-1; 8 bases are shared with TRBD2. V dropped 4 bases and J dropped 5; count of bases not matched to a gene: 13. The CDR3 length is 17 residues. The V gene's germline CDR1 is SGHAT and CDR2 FQNNGV. The CDR3: CASSSRPGLVHDNEQFF. CDR3 DNA: TGTGCCAGCAGCTCACGCCCGGGACTAGTCCACGACAATGAGCAGTTCTTC. Full variable domain (missing parts from reference TRBV11-2 and TRBJ2-1): EAGVAQSPRYKIIEKRQSVAFWCNPISGHATLYWYQQILGQGPKLLIQFQNNGVVDDSQLPKDRFSAERLKGVDSTLKIQPAKLEDSAVYLCASSSRPGLVHDNEQFFGPGTRLTVL.